The 23 T cell receptor beta chains below all came from one sample that was sequenced in a study of blood T cell repertoires in COVID-19. The assay was immunoSEQ multiplex PCR, and TCRdb's table has in-frame clones only and misses some. This table holds roughly 140,000 clones, 88% found once. Sequences were obtained from peripheral blood. The receptors were gathered from a man in his forties or fifties with active or convalescent COVID-19.

The rearrangement links TRBV9 to TRBJ2-1; 7 nucleotides line up with TRBD2. The CDR3 runs 17 residues. The trim removed 4 bases at V and 1 base at J, leaving 11 bases unmatched. Looked up from germline, CDR1 is SGDLS and CDR2 is YYNGEE. The CDR3, as DNA: TGTGCCAGCAGCTCTAGGGGAGGGAGCCCTTCCTACAATGAGCAGTTCTTC. This gives the protein CASSSRGGSPSYNEQFF.

The rearrangement uses TRBV18 and TRBJ2-6, with a possible D match to TRBD1 (6 bases). The CDR3 has 16 amino acids. Germline V CDR1 and CDR2: KGHSH, LQKENI. V lost 3 bases and J 0 bases, leaving 9 bases between the germline ends. The CDR3, as DNA: TGTGCCAGCTCACCGCAGGGGAGCTCTGGGGCCAACGTCCTGACTTTC. Translation gives CASSPQGSSGANVLTF.

This clone occurred a few times. The rearrangement links TRBV7-9 to TRBJ2-2; D unclear. The V gene lost 1 base and the J gene lost 1 base, with 7 bases spanning the gap. This CDR3 region has 15 residues. Germline V gene lookup returns CDR1 SEHNR and CDR2 FQNEAQ (reference sequence). The CDR3 nucleotides are TGTGCCAGCAGCTTAGATGTCGGGAACACCGGGGAGCTGTTTTTT. Protein sequence: CASSLDVGNTGELFF.

The rearrangement joins TRBV4-3 to TRBJ2-5, with a weak D call TRBD2 (5 bases). Trimming shortened V by 1 base and J by 5 bases, and 11 bases separated the two germline ends. The CDR3 has 14 amino acids. Germline CDR1 and CDR2: LGHNA and YSLEER. The CDR3 DNA reads as TGCGCCAGCAGCCAAGGTCGAAGAGGGGAGACCCAGTACTTC. This gives the protein CASSQGRRGETQYF.

The chain employs TRBV7-3 and TRBJ1-1, with D hard to call. Looked up from germline, CDR1 is SGHTA and CDR2 is FQGTGA. The CDR3 runs 13 residues. V was clipped by 2 bases and J by 1 base, with 5 bases between them. CDR3: CASSLGRNTEAFF. The CDR3 nucleotides read TGTGCCAGCAGCTTAGGTAGGAACACTGAAGCTTTCTTT.

This chain joins TRBV19 and TRBJ2-7, with 7 positions matching TRBD1. Germline lookup yields CDR1 LNHDA and CDR2 SQIVND (reference sequence). This CDR3 spans 15 amino acids. V shed 4 bases and J 0 bases; nucleotides not matched to a gene: 6. The CDR3 coding sequence is TGTGCCAGTAGTAGGCCAGGGGGATCCTCCTACGAGCAGTACTTC. Protein product: CASSRPGGSSYEQYF. The full variable domain, in which reference TRBV19 and TRBJ2-7 provide the parts outside the CDR3, is DGGITQSPKYLFRKEGQNVTLSCEQNLNHDAMYWYRQDPGQGLRLIYYSQIVNDFQKGDIAEGYSVSREKKESFPLTVTSAQKNPTAFYLCASSRPGGSSYEQYFGPGTRLTVT.

The V and J genes are TRBV9 and TRBJ2-6; D possibly corresponds to TRBD1 (5 bases). Germline CDR1 reads SGDLS; CDR2 reads YYNGEE. The V end was cut by 0 bases, the J end by 0 bases, with 13 bases between. This CDR3 spans 18 amino acids. The CDR3, as DNA: TGTGCCAGCAGCGTAGACGGCAGGGTGGCCTCTGGGGCCAACGTCCTGACTTTC. Translating it yields CASSVDGRVASGANVLTF. Variable domain in full (rest from reference TRBV9 and TRBJ2-6): DSGVTQTPKHLITATGQRVTLRCSPRSGDLSVYWYQQSLDQGLQFLIQYYNGEERAKGNILERFSAQQFPDLHSELNLSSLELGDSALYFCASSVDGRVASGANVLTFGAGSRLTVL.

The chain carries TRBV11-2 and TRBJ1-2; D remains ambiguous. The CDR3 has 13 amino acids. V lost 3 bases and J 6 bases, leaving 11 bases between the germline ends. Germline V gene data show CDR1 as SGHAT and CDR2 as FQNNGV. The CDR3 reads CASSFGFGNGYTF. The CDR3 DNA is TGTGCCAGCAGCTTCGGATTCGGGAATGGCTACACCTTC.

This clone was observed once. The rearrangement links TRBV3-1 (or the pseudogene TRBV3-2) to TRBJ2-2; 8 bases agree with TRBD1. After removal of 4 bases from V and 6 bases from J, the junction contained 4 bases not matched to a gene. Germline CDR1 and CDR2: LGHDT and YNNKEL (reference sequence). The CDR3 runs 14 residues. The CDR3 region has the DNA TGTGCCAGCAGCCCACAGGGGGGCGCCGGGGAGCTGTTTTTT. Protein sequence: CASSPQGGAGELFF.

The CDR3 reads CASSPFSGKDANQPQHF. Written as DNA, the CDR3 is TGTGCCAGCAGTCCTTTTTCCGGGAAGGATGCTAATCAGCCCCAGCATTTT. V is TRBV6-6 and J is TRBJ1-5; D call uncertain. Trimming left V 5 bases short and J 4 bases short, with 21 bases between. Germline CDR1 MNHNY, CDR2 SVGAGI (reference sequence). The CDR3 runs to 17 residues.

This chain joins TRBV5-6 and TRBJ2-1; 11 bases align to TRBD2. CDR3 length: 16 amino acids. V trimming: 0 bases; J trimming: 8 bases; junction bases outside the gene matches: 7. Germline V CDR1 and CDR2: SGHDT, YYEEEE. This chain's CDR3 is CASSLGLAGGGDEQFF. The CDR3 DNA reads as TGTGCCAGCAGCTTGGGTCTAGCGGGAGGTGGCGATGAGCAGTTCTTC.

A single count supports this clone. The gene calls are TRBV29-1 and TRBJ2-7; no definite D call. CDR1 and CDR2 (germline): SQVTM, ANQGSEA. V lost 2 bases and J 3 bases, leaving 17 bases between the germline ends. This CDR3 spans 15 amino acids. The CDR3 reads CSVELPVGRGYEQYF. Here the CDR3 DNA reads TGCAGCGTTGAACTCCCCGTTGGCAGAGGCTACGAGCAGTACTTC.

The chain couples TRBV6-5 to TRBJ1-1, with 7 bases lining up with TRBD1. Trimming cost V 4 bases and J 2 bases; bases outside gene matches: 4. This CDR3 is 14 amino acids long. CDR1 MNHEY and CDR2 SVGAGI come from the germline V gene. The CDR3 protein is CASSWGQPNTEAFF. Here the CDR3 DNA reads TGTGCCAGCAGTTGGGGACAGCCTAACACTGAAGCTTTCTTT.

Here the CDR3 reads CASSPGLAGGRYEQYF. The CDR3 DNA reads TGTGCCAGCTCACCAGGACTAGCGGGAGGAAGGTACGAGCAGTACTTC. J is TRBJ2-7 and V is TRBV18; TRBD2 matches at 14 bases. V dropped 2 bases and J dropped 4; count of bases not matched to a gene: 4. The germline CDR1 and CDR2 sequences are KGHSH and LQKENI. The CDR3 is 16 residues long.

The rearrangement joins TRBV6-6 to TRBJ1-4; maybe TRBD1 (6 bases). V was shortened by 8 bases and J by 4 bases, with 11 bases between the two germline ends. This CDR3 comprises 13 residues. The germline V gene encodes CDR1 MNHNY and CDR2 SVGAGI (reference sequence). DNA for the CDR3: TGTGCCAGCGGGGGCAGAGATAATGAAAAACTGTTTTTT. Its translation is CASGGRDNEKLFF.

This clone has at least ten counts. The chain joins TRBV7-8 to TRBJ2-7; TRBD1 might be the D (5 bases). CDR3 length: 15 amino acids. Trimming cost V 1 base and J 0 bases, with 10 bases left between them. Germline values: CDR1 SGHVS, CDR2 FQNEAQ. CDR3 DNA sequence: TGTGCCAGCAGCTTAGGGGAAGGGGCCTCCTACGAGCAGTACTTC. Residues: CASSLGEGASYEQYF.

The V call is TRBV6-2 or TRBV6-3, the J call TRBJ1-5; 9 bases map to TRBD1. The CDR3 is 14 amino acids. V trimming: 4 bases; J trimming: 4 bases; junction bases outside the gene matches: 2. From germline, CDR1 is MNHEY and CDR2 SVGEGT. The CDR3 sequence is CASSSGQGNQPQHF. The CDR3 nucleotides are TGTGCCAGCAGTTCGGGACAGGGAAATCAGCCCCAGCATTTT.

The sample holds a few counts of this clone. The chain is built from TRBV19 and TRBJ1-6, with 9 bases identical to TRBD1. The germline CDR1 and CDR2 sequences are LNHDA and SQIVND (reference sequence). The CDR3 consists of 16 residues. V dropped 2 bases and J dropped 7; count of bases not matched to a gene: 6. The CDR3 region has the DNA TGTGCCAGTAGTATAACAACCGGGACAGGGAATTCACCCCTCCACTTT. Translation: CASSITTGTGNSPLHF.

CDR3 in amino acids: CASSDRTPHNSPLHF. Here the CDR3 DNA reads TGTGCCAGCAGTGACAGGACACCGCATAATTCACCCCTCCACTTT. The rearrangement uses TRBV28 and TRBJ1-6; possibly TRBD1 for D (6 bases). Trimming removed 5 bases from V and 5 bases from J, with 13 bases in between. Germline CDR1 reads MDHEN; CDR2 reads SYDVKM. The CDR3 is 15 amino acids.

This sequence joins TRBV27 and TRBJ2-7; D possibly corresponds to TRBD2 (5 bases). Looked up from germline, CDR1 is MNHEY and CDR2 is SMNVEV (reference sequence). V lost 6 bases, J lost 3 bases, and 24 bases lay in between. The CDR3 consists of 17 residues. CDR3 in DNA: TGTGCCAGCAGCTCCCCATCGGGAAACCCCTCCTACTACGAGCAGTACTTC. This translates into CASSSPSGNPSYYEQYF.

The CDR3 nucleotides read TGTGCCAGCAGGGAGGGGTTACCGAACACCGGGGAGCTGTTTTTT. Translating gives CASREGLPNTGELFF. The V call is TRBV5-6, the J call TRBJ2-2; D is possibly TRBD2 (6 bases). V lost 5 bases to trimming and J lost 0 bases, with 11 bases between them. The V gene's germline CDR1 is SGHDT and CDR2 YYEEEE. The CDR3 covers 15 residues. The full variable domain, rest sourced from reference TRBV5-6 and TRBJ2-2, is DAGVTQSPTHLIKTRGQQVTLRCSPKSGHDTVSWYQQALGQGPQFIFQYYEEEERQRGNFPDRFSGHQFPNYSSELNVNALLLGDSALYLCASREGLPNTGELFFGEGSRLTVL.

As concerns this clone: One end of the junction fails to match germline, which may point to a read error. The chain joins TRBV7-8 to TRBJ2-7; 10 bases fit TRBD1. Germline V gene data show CDR1 as SGHVS and CDR2 as FQNEAQ. CDR3 length: 12 residues. Here the CDR3 DNA reads TGTGCCAGCAGCTTCGCCGGGACAGGGGAAGGCTTC. Encoded protein: CASSFAGTGEGF.

J is TRBJ1-1 and V is TRBV28; TRBD1 aligns across 8 bases. This CDR3 has 15 amino acids. CDR1 MDHEN and CDR2 SYDVKM come from the germline V gene. V shed 5 bases, J shed 2 bases, and the junction held 7 bases outside the gene matches. The CDR3 protein is CASSLPRGLNTEAFF. As DNA, the CDR3 is TGTGCCAGCAGTCTTCCCAGGGGGCTAAACACTGAAGCTTTCTTT. Full variable domain (remainder filled in from reference TRBV28 and TRBJ1-1): DVKVTQSSRYLVKRTGEKVFLECVQDMDHENMFWYRQDPGLGLRLIYFSYDVKMKEKGDIPEGYSVSREKKERFSLILESASTNQTSMYLCASSLPRGLNTEAFFGQGTRLTVV.